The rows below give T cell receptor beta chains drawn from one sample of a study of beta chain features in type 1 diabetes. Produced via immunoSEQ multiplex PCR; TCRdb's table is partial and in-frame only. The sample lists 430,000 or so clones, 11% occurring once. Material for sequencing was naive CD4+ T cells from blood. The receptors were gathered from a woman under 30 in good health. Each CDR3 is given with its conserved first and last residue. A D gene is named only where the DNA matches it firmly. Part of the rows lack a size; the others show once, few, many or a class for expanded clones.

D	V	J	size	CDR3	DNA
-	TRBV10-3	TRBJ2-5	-	CAIRGEAVWETQYF	TGTGCCATCAGGGGGGAGGCCGTCTGGGAGACCCAGTACTTC
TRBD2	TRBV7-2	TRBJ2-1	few	CASKQASGTVNLGFF	TGTGCCAGCAAGCAGGCTAGCGGGACCGTCAATTTGGGGTTCTTC
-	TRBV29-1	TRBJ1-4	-	CSVERAPMGKLFF	TGCAGCGTTGAACGCGCCCCTATGGGAAAACTGTTTTTT
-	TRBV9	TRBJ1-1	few	CASSRPSDEAFF	TGTGCCAGCAGCCGACCGTCGGACGAAGCTTTCTTT
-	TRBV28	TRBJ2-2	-	CASSLLGSGELFF	TGTGCCAGCAGTTTACTAGGTTCCGGGGAGCTGTTTTTT
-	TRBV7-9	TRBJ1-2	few	CASSLAGLDGYTF	TGTGCCAGCAGCTTAGCAGGGTTGGATGGCTACACCTTC
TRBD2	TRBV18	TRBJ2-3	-	CASSPGTSGSTDTQYF	TGTGCCAGCTCACCAGGGACTAGCGGGAGCACAGATACGCAGTATTTT
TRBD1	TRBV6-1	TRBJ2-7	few	CASSARDRSSYEQYF	TGTGCCAGCAGTGCCCGGGACAGGAGCTCCTACGAGCAGTACTTC
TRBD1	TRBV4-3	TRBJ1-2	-	CASSQDRDRAFGYTF	TGCGCCAGCAGCCAGGACCGGGACAGGGCCTTCGGCTACACCTTC
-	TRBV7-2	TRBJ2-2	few	CASSLGGPNTGELFF	TGTGCCAGCAGCTTAGGAGGTCCGAACACCGGGGAGCTGTTTTTT
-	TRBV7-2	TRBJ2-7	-	CASSPVLTYEQYF	TGTGCCAGCAGCCCAGTCTTAACCTACGAGCAGTACTTC
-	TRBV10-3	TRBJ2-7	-	CAISEAIDSYEQYF	TGTGCCATCAGTGAGGCGATAGACTCCTACGAGCAGTACTTC
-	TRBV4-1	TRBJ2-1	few	CASSQLQGSYSSYNEQFF	TGCGCCAGCAGCCAACTACAGGGTTCCTATAGCTCCTACAATGAGCAGTTCTTC
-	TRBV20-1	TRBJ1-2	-	CSGGAVYGYTF	TGCAGTGGGGGAGCAGTCTATGGCTACACCTTC
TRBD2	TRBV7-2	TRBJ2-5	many	CASRTGTSGIENF	TGTGCCAGCCGAACCGGGACTAGCGGGATCGAGAACTTC
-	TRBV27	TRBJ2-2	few	CASSLKGWAANTGELFF	TGTGCCAGCAGTTTAAAAGGGTGGGCGGCGAACACCGGGGAGCTGTTTTTT
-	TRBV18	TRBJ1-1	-	CASSPDGGAAEAFF	TGTGCCAGCTCACCAGACGGGGGGGCGGCTGAAGCTTTCTTT
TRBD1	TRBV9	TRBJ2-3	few	CASSILQGTDTQYF	TGTGCCAGCAGCATCCTACAGGGGACAGATACGCAGTATTTT
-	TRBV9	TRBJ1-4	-	CASSAGFTNEKLFF	TGTGCCAGCAGCGCAGGGTTCACTAATGAAAAACTGTTTTTT
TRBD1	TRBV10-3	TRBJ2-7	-	CAISAWTGNEQYF	TGTGCCATCAGTGCCTGGACAGGGAACGAGCAGTACTTC
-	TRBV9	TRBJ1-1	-	CASSVDMLTGAFF	TGTGCCAGCAGCGTAGATATGCTCACCGGAGCTTTCTTT
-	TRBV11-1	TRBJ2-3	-	CASTQLDTQYF	TGTGCCAGCACCCAGCTTGATACGCAGTATTTT
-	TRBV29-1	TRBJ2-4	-	CSVRRQDIQYF	TGCAGCGTCCGGCGCCAAGACATTCAGTACTTC
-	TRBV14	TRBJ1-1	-	CASSRHFAEAFF	TGTGCCAGCAGTCGACACTTCGCTGAAGCTTTCTTT
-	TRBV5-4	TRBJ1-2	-	CASGRSLITGKDGYTF	TGTGCCAGCGGACGCAGCTTGATTACAGGGAAGGATGGCTACACCTTC
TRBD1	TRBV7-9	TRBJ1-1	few	CASSGRGQGAGTEAFF	TGTGCCAGCAGTGGCAGGGGACAGGGGGCGGGCACTGAAGCTTTCTTT
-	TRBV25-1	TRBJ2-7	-	CASSDPAAGVYEQYF	TGTGCCAGCAGTGACCCGGCGGCGGGTGTCTACGAGCAGTACTTC
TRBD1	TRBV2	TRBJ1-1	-	CASSGGTGGRTEAFF	TGTGCCAGCAGTGGAGGGACAGGGGGTCGCACTGAAGCTTTCTTT
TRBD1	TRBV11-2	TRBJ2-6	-	CASRRPGQGHSGANVLTF	TGTGCCAGCAGAAGGCCGGGACAGGGCCACTCTGGGGCCAACGTCCTGACTTTC
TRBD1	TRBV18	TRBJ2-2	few	CASSPPGQGSSGELFF	TGTGCCAGCTCACCACCGGGACAGGGGTCGTCCGGGGAGCTGTTTTTT
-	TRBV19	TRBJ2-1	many	CASSIYGGEQFF	TGTGCCAGTAGTATATATGGCGGGGAGCAGTTCTTC
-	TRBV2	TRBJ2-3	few	CASSEVGGGYDTQYF	TGTGCCAGCAGTGAGGTTGGCGGTGGATATGATACGCAGTATTTT
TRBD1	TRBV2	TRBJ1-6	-	CASRSGTGVRSPLHF	TGTGCCAGCAGGTCGGGGACAGGGGTGAGGTCACCCCTCCACTTT
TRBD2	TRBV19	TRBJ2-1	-	CASSIPGTSGNRNEQFF	TGTGCCAGTAGTATACCGGGGACTAGCGGGAATCGGAATGAGCAGTTCTTC
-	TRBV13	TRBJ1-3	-	CASSYHYLSGNTIYF	TGTGCCAGCAGCTACCATTATCTCTCTGGAAACACCATATATTTT
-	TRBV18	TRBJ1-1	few	CASSPRQGWNTEAFF	TGTGCCAGCTCACCTCGTCAGGGCTGGAACACTGAAGCTTTCTTT
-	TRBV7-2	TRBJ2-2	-	CASIVVENTGELFF	TGTGCCAGCATCGTTGTCGAGAACACCGGGGAGCTGTTTTTT
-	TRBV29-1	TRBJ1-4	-	CSVGGTNEKLFF	TGCAGCGTCGGAGGGACTAATGAAAAACTGTTTTTT
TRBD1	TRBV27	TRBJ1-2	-	CASSLPGGGYTF	TGTGCCAGCAGCCTACCAGGGGGCGGCTACACCTTC
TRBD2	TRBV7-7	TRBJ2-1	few	CASSLGLAPSNEQFF	TGTGCCAGCAGCTTAGGACTAGCGCCGAGCAATGAGCAGTTCTTC
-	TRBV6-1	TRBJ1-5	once	CASNVNSNQPQHF	TGTGCCAGCAACGTGAATAGCAATCAGCCCCAGCATTTT